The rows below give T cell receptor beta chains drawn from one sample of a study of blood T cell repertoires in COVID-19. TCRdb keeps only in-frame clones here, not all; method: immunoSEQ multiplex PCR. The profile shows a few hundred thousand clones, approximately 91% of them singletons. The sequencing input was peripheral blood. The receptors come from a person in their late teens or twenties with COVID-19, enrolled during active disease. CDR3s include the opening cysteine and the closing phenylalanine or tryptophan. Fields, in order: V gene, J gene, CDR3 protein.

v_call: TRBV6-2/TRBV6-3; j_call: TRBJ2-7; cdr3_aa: CASSRLGENYEQYF
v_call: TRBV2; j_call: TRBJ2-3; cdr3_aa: CAILKFGDTQYF
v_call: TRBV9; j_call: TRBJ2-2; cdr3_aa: CASTRTGAGELFF
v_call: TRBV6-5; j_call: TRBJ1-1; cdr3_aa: CASRGGPGSEAFF
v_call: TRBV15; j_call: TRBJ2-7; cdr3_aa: CATSPGAGQAIYEQYF
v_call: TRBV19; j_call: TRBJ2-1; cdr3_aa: CASSPSGSSYNEQFF
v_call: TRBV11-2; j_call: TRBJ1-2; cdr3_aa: CASSPGGAYGYTF
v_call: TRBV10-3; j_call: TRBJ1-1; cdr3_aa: CAISEPTGVNTEAFF
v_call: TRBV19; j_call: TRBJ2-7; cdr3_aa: CASRSSGSSYEQYF
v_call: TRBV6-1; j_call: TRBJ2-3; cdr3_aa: CASSEFGSGGSTDTQYF
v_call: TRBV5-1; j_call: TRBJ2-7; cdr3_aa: CASSLESHEYEQYF
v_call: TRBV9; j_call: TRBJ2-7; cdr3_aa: CASSVGTSDEQYF
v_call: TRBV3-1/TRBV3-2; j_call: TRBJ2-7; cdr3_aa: CASSHLCWGPYEQYF
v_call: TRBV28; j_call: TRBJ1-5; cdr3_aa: CASSWDRGVNQPQHF
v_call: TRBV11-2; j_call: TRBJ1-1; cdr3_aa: CASSWGQNTEAFF
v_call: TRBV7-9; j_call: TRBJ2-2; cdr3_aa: CASSLRQAGGELFF
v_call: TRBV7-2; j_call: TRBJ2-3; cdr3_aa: CASSFGRGSDTQYF
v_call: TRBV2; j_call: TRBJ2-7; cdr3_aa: CASSGTGGFYEQYF